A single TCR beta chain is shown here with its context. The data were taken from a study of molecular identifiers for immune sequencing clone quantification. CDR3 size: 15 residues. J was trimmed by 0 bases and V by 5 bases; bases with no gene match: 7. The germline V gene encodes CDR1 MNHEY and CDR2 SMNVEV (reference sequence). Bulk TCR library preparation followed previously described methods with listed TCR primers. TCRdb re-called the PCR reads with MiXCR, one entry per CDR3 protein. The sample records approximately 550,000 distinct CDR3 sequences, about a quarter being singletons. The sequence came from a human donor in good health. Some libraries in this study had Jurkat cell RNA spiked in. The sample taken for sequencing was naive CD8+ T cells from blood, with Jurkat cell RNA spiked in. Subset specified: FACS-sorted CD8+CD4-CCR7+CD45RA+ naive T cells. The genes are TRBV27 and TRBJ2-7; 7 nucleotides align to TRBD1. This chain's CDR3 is CASSPSQGRSYEQYF. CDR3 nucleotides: TGTGCCAGCAGTCCCTCACAGGGGCGCTCCTACGAGCAGTACTTC.